The 20 T cell receptor beta chains listed next were all sequenced from one sample in a study of PD-1 blockade in classical Hodgkin lymphoma. Relapse after autologous stem cell transplantation occurred in every patient, and brentuximab vedotin exposure varied. Assay used: immunoSEQ multiplex PCR; TCRdb lists only in-frame clones, some missing. The profile shows under 30,000 clones, about two thirds of them singletons. Sequencing used peripheral blood mononuclear cells (PBMCs), obtained before the second cycle of nivolumab. These receptors all stem from a human donor with classical Hodgkin lymphoma.

The chain uses TRBV28 and TRBJ1-2; maybe TRBD1 (5 bases). This CDR3 has 14 amino acids. Germline CDR1 MDHEN, CDR2 SYDVKM. The ends were cut back, 4 bases at V and 4 bases at J, with 13 bases in the middle. The CDR3 nucleotides read TGTGCCAGCAGTTCCCCCGGGACGGTCTATGGCTACACCTTC. It yields the protein CASSSPGTVYGYTF.

The V and J genes are TRBV29-1 and TRBJ2-7; D ambiguous. CDR1 is SQVTM and CDR2 is ANQGSEA in the germline V gene. Trimming cost V 3 bases and J 3 bases, with 9 bases left between them. The CDR3 totals 12 residues. The CDR3 DNA reads TGCAGCGTTGATTTCGGTTACTACGAGCAGTACTTC. This gives the protein CSVDFGYYEQYF.

This clone was picked up one time. The rearrangement uses TRBV4-1 and TRBJ2-5; D is undetermined. V was cut by 1 base and J by 4 bases, with 13 bases left in between. In germline, CDR1 is MGHRA, CDR2 YSYEKL. The CDR3 consists of 15 residues. The CDR3 spells CASSQASLTLETQYF. CDR3 nucleotide sequence: TGCGCCAGCAGCCAAGCGAGCCTAACCCTAGAGACCCAGTACTTC.

The chain recombines TRBV10-3 with TRBJ2-7; TRBD2 matches at 14 bases. Germline loops: CDR1 ENHRY, CDR2 SYGVKD. This CDR3 has 15 residues. J lost 3 bases, V lost 3 bases, and 1 base had no gene match. The CDR3 loop reads CAISDGTSGGYEQYF. CDR3 coding DNA: TGTGCCATCAGTGACGGGACTAGCGGGGGCTACGAGCAGTACTTC.

The V call is TRBV19, the J call TRBJ2-1; D may match TRBD1 or TRBD2 (7 bases each). This CDR3 has 13 amino acids. Trimming stripped 10 bases from V and 2 bases from J, with 12 bases between. Germline V lookup: CDR1 LNHDA, CDR2 SQIVND (reference sequence). The CDR3 sequence: CATSGGAYNEQFF. The CDR3 bases are TGTGCCACCTCAGGGGGGGCCTACAATGAGCAGTTCTTC.

The chain has TRBV28 and TRBJ2-2, with D possibly being TRBD1 or TRBD2 (5 bases each). CDR1 and CDR2 from the germline V gene are MDHEN and SYDVKM. There are 15 residues in the CDR3. The germline V and J ends were trimmed by 8 bases and 1 base, with 14 bases remaining between them. The CDR3 loop reads CASGGWGRNTGELFF. CDR3 nucleotides: TGTGCCAGCGGAGGTTGGGGCAGGAACACCGGGGAGCTGTTTTTT.

V is TRBV7-2 and J is TRBJ1-5; weak D call: TRBD1 (5 bases). Germline loops: CDR1 SGHTA, CDR2 FQGNSA. Trimming pared 1 base from V and 2 bases from J, leaving 9 bases between. This CDR3 has 15 residues. The CDR3, as DNA: TGTGCCAGCAGCTTAGTCACGGGGGGCAATCAGCCCCAGCATTTT. This translates into CASSLVTGGNQPQHF.

The V call is TRBV7-9, the J call TRBJ2-1; D gene uncertain. CDR3 length: 13 residues. The germline V and J ends were trimmed by 3 bases and 0 bases, with 3 bases remaining between them. Germline CDR1 and CDR2: SEHNR and FQNEAQ (reference sequence). The CDR3 region has the DNA TGTGCCAGCAGCTTCCTCTCCTACAATGAGCAGTTCTTC. Translating gives CASSFLSYNEQFF.

The chain links TRBV19 to TRBJ2-3; TRBD2 is a possible D gene (6 bases). The germline V and J ends were trimmed by 1 base and 5 bases, with 10 bases remaining between them. The CDR3 runs to 14 residues. Germline V gene lookup returns CDR1 LNHDA and CDR2 SQIVND (reference sequence). The CDR3 loop is CASSIAWGVDTQYF. In nucleotides, the CDR3 is TGTGCCAGTAGTATAGCCTGGGGGGTAGATACGCAGTATTTT.

The chain has TRBV28 and TRBJ2-7, with D perhaps TRBD1 (6 bases). Trimming pared 1 base from V and 4 bases from J, leaving 20 bases between. CDR3 length: 17 amino acids. Germline assignment: CDR1 MDHEN and CDR2 SYDVKM. This chain's CDR3 is CASSLSPPDSPLYEQYF. CDR3 DNA: TGTGCCAGCAGTTTATCGCCTCCGGACAGTCCCCTGTACGAGCAGTACTTC.

This clone has only a few counts. The V gene is TRBV29-1, the J gene TRBJ1-1; no clear D. Germline CDR1 is SQVTM and CDR2 is ANQGSEA. Between the trimmed V and J ends, which lost 5 bases and 2 bases, there was a span of 12 bases. This CDR3 has 13 residues. CDR3 amino acids: CSVSVQLNTEAFF. Written as DNA, the CDR3 is TGCAGCGTTTCGGTACAGCTAAACACTGAAGCTTTCTTT.

The J gene is TRBJ2-1, the V gene TRBV7-3; D is ambiguous. The CDR3 runs to 14 residues. Germline CDR1 is SGHTA and CDR2 is FQGTGA. V lost 0 bases to trimming and J lost 6 bases, with 9 bases between them. The CDR3 here is CASSLTLERNEQFF. The CDR3 bases are TGTGCCAGCAGCTTAACGTTAGAACGCAATGAGCAGTTCTTC.

The J gene is TRBJ1-2, the V gene TRBV4-2; possible D gene TRBD1, 6 bases. This CDR3 contains 18 residues. V lost 4 bases to trimming and J lost 0 bases, with 21 bases between them. Germline lookup yields CDR1 LGHNA and CDR2 YNFKEQ. Here the CDR3 reads CASSRRTTGRASNYGYTF. The CDR3 DNA follows: TGTGCCAGCAGCCGCAGAACGACAGGAAGAGCCTCTAACTATGGCTACACCTTC.

The rearrangement joins TRBV5-1 to TRBJ2-7; 8 positions match TRBD2. V shed 2 bases and J 0 bases; nucleotides not matched to a gene: 4. In germline, CDR1 is SGHRS, CDR2 YFSETQ. The CDR3 consists of 15 residues. The DNA for the CDR3 is TGCGCCAGCAGCTTTGGGCGGGGGGCCTCCTACGAGCAGTACTTC. As protein: CASSFGRGASYEQYF.

V gene TRBV2 combines with J gene TRBJ2-1; D may be TRBD1 (5 bases). The CDR3 consists of 15 residues. Germline CDR1 and CDR2: SNHLY and FYNNEI. Trimming pared 7 bases from V and 0 bases from J, leaving 13 bases between. As DNA, the CDR3 is TGTGCCAGCATCCAAGGGCAGGGCTCCTACAATGAGCAGTTCTTC. As protein: CASIQGQGSYNEQFF.

The chain carries TRBV4-2 and TRBJ2-3; possible D gene TRBD1, 6 bases. The germline CDR1 and CDR2 sequences are LGHNA and YNFKEQ. V was clipped by 4 bases and J by 4 bases, with 12 bases between them. This CDR3 is 14 amino acids long. CDR3 loop: CASSLMDSPDTQYF. DNA for the CDR3: TGTGCCAGCAGCCTTATGGACAGTCCAGATACGCAGTATTTT.

The J gene is TRBJ2-7, the V gene TRBV29-1; 7 bases map to TRBD2. This CDR3 contains 13 residues. Germline V CDR1 and CDR2: SQVTM, ANQGSEA. J was trimmed by 6 bases and V by 2 bases; bases with no gene match: 7. The CDR3 DNA reads as TGCAGCGTTGAAAGCGGGGCTACTAGCGAGCAGTACTTC. Its protein is CSVESGATSEQYF.

This clone occurred once. The J gene is TRBJ1-2, the V gene TRBV2; TRBD1 matches 10 bases. Germline trimming cut 7 bases from V and 13 bases from J; bases unmatched to any gene: 6. CDR3 length: 11 residues. The V gene's germline CDR1 is SNHLY and CDR2 FYNNEI. DNA for the CDR3: TGTGCCAGCACCCGTAGGACAGGGGGCACCTTC. This sequence encodes CASTRRTGGTF.

This clone has just one count. V usage is TRBV27 and J usage is TRBJ2-7; 13 nucleotides agree with TRBD2. V lost 8 bases to trimming and J lost 5 bases; unmatched junction nucleotides: 6. The length of the CDR3 is 14 residues. Germline CDR1 MNHEY, CDR2 SMNVEV (reference sequence). The CDR3: CASGGLAGPDEQYF. The DNA for the CDR3 is TGTGCCAGCGGGGGACTAGCGGGACCGGACGAGCAGTACTTC.

The J gene is TRBJ1-1, the V gene TRBV15; a possible D gene is TRBD1 (5 bases). The CDR3 spans 15 residues. Trimming removed 1 base at V and 4 bases at J, with 13 bases between. Germline V gene sequence: CDR1 LNHNV, CDR2 YYDKDF (reference sequence). DNA of the CDR3: TGTGCCACCAGCAGAGCGGCTCGCCAGGGCACTGAAGCTTTCTTT. Protein sequence: CATSRAARQGTEAFF.